The 17 T cell receptor beta chains below come from one sample, sequenced in a study of CXCR3-negative and CXCR3-positive naive CD8 T cells (dated by TCRdb to the late 2010s). The run used a NextSeq 550. The Human TCR Profiling Kit (MiLaboratory) was used to make UMI-labeled 5' RACE TRB cDNA libraries. Reprocessed by TCRdb, the reads give a single entry per CDR3 protein sequence, without DNA. The sample table records over 100,000 distinct CDR3 sequences. Approximately 0.36% of the sample is in the top ten clones. Beyond this particular receptor, the publication reports: Compared with CXCR3-negative naive cells, CXCR3-positive naive cells had TRB CDR3s with higher hydrophobicity (lower Kidera factor 4), lower energy, and higher strength and volume indices.

No antigen has been assigned to these receptors. The sample consisted of naive CXCR3+ CD8+ T cells from blood. The sample's cell subset or site label, decoded: CD45RO-CCR7+CD27+CD95- naive CD8+ T cells expressing CXCR3 (TNR3+). The origin of the receptors is a human donor in good health. Some clones in this sample may be carry-over from other donors' samples.

The chain combines TRBV7-9 with TRBJ2-1. CDR1 and CDR2 (germline): SEHNR, FQNEAQ (reference sequence). The CDR3 has 16 amino acids. CDR3 sequence reads: CASSSTRASSYNEQFF.

The V gene is TRBV27, the J gene TRBJ2-1. The germline gives CDR1 MNHEY, CDR2 SMNVEV (reference sequence). The CDR3 covers 13 residues. CDR3 sequence: CASSLTPYNEQFF.

The chain joins TRBV5-1 to TRBJ2-3; TCRdb's D gene call, TRBD1, goes unchecked for lack of DNA. Germline loops: CDR1 SGHRS, CDR2 YFSETQ. The CDR3 length is 16 residues. CDR3 sequence: CASGGGGFPHTDTQYF.

The chain combines TRBV20-1 with TRBJ1-2; TCRdb's D call of TRBD1 is untestable without DNA. Germline lookup yields CDR1 DFQATT and CDR2 SNEGSKA (reference sequence). This CDR3 is built from 17 residues. This CDR3 is CSAPSGDRVTFNYGYTF.

This chain connects TRBV13 to TRBJ2-7; TCRdb selects TRBD2, and the lack of DNA leaves this call unchecked. Germline V gives CDR1 PRHDT, CDR2 FYEKMQ (reference sequence). The CDR3 has 16 amino acids. CDR3 sequence: CASSLRRSGGLYEQYF. Complete variable domain (other parts from reference TRBV13 and TRBJ2-7): AAGVIQSPRHLIKEKRETATLKCYPIPRHDTVYWYQQGPGQDPQFLISFYEKMQSDKGSIPDRFSAQQFSDYHSELNMSSLELGDSALYFCASSLRRSGGLYEQYFGPGTRLTVT.

This chain connects TRBV6-6 to TRBJ2-3; TCRdb outputs TRBD1, but without DNA this stays unchecked. There are 14 residues in the CDR3. Germline CDR1 is MNHNY and CDR2 is SVGAGI (reference sequence). The chain's CDR3 is CASNRGGGTDTQYF.

The CDR3: CASSNRENEQYF. The chain uses TRBV7-9 and TRBJ2-7; TCRdb picks TRBD2, but there is no DNA to check that call. The germline V gene has CDR1 SEHNR and CDR2 FQNEAQ (reference sequence). The CDR3 contains 12 residues. Complete variable domain (other parts from reference TRBV7-9 and TRBJ2-7): DTGVSQNPRHKITKRGQNVTFRCDPISEHNRLYWYRQTLGQGPEFLTYFQNEAQLEKSRLLSDRFSAERPKGSFSTLEIQRTEQGDSAMYLCASSNRENEQYFGPGTRLTVT.

CDR3: CSVEDGSGRWYNEQFF. This rearrangement joins TRBV29-1 to TRBJ2-1; as DNA is missing, the TRBD2 call by TCRdb cannot be tested. The CDR3 has 16 residues. Germline V CDR1 and CDR2: SQVTM, ANQGSEA.

This rearrangement joins TRBV28 to TRBJ1-1; the TCRdb D gene call, TRBD1, has no DNA to confirm it. Germline V gene data show CDR1 as MDHEN and CDR2 as SYDVKM. The CDR3 runs to 12 residues. The CDR3 spells CASSSQQGWAFF.

This chain joins TRBV28 and TRBJ2-3; TCRdb returns TRBD1, unconfirmable since there is no DNA. The CDR3 contains 14 residues. Germline V gene lookup returns CDR1 MDHEN and CDR2 SYDVKM. The CDR3 region is CASRTGLGTDTQYF.

The V and J genes are TRBV29-1 and TRBJ2-1; checking the TCRdb D call of TRBD1 is not possible without DNA. The CDR3 totals 17 residues. From germline, CDR1 is SQVTM and CDR2 ANQGSEA. CDR3: CSVEGVALPLSYNEQFF.

The rearrangement joins TRBV3-1 to TRBJ2-3. CDR1 and CDR2 (germline): LGHDT, YNNKEL (reference sequence). This CDR3 is 15 amino acids long. The CDR3 here is CASSRDAFGADTQYF.

The genes are TRBV27 and TRBJ1-2; TCRdb reports TRBD1, a call that lacks DNA to check it against. The CDR3 is 14 residues long. Germline V lookup: CDR1 MNHEY, CDR2 SMNVEV (reference sequence). Here the CDR3 reads CASSPQGRYWGYTF.

The V call is TRBV4-1, the J call TRBJ1-5; TCRdb indicates TRBD1, and absent DNA this call remains unverified. The CDR3 length is 15 residues. Germline V CDR1 and CDR2: MGHRA, YSYEKL. The CDR3 loop is CASSQPGTGHQPQHF.

This rearrangement joins TRBV29-1 to TRBJ1-5. This CDR3 is built from 14 residues. Germline V lookup: CDR1 SQVTM, CDR2 ANQGSEA. CDR3 protein: CSVEGGGRNQPQHF.

This chain uses TRBV3-1 with TRBJ2-7; with no DNA, the TCRdb D assignment of TRBD1 cannot be verified. The CDR3 consists of 13 residues. The germline V gene has CDR1 LGHDT and CDR2 YNNKEL (reference sequence). The CDR3 spells CASSTTGDYEQYF.

The chain employs TRBV6-5 and TRBJ2-1; TCRdb reports TRBD1, a call that lacks DNA to check it against. CDR1 is MNHEY, CDR2 SVGAGI, per germline. The CDR3 contains 15 residues. CDR3 protein: CASSQGRTTYNEQFF.